This TCR beta chain was recovered during a study of resident and recirculating memory T cells in vitiligo (dated by TCRdb to between 2018 and 2020). Context from the whole study: For TCR beta sequencing, each of a few stable vitiligo patients provided PBMCs and epidermis from shave biopsies taken at two lesional sites and two nonlesional sites. Samples were homogenized without cell sorting just before genomic DNA extraction with the Qiagen DNeasy Blood & Tissue Kit. The human TCR beta sequencing tested whether specific clones in lesional vitiligo skin differed from clones in nonlesional skin and blood. Broad study findings and their caveats: Future mechanistic studies are needed so that the relative contributions of the lesion-infiltrating T cell clones and of human Trm versus Tcm pools can be evaluated. TCR sequences were not found to be conserved across biopsy sites or patients, suggesting that different lesions are infiltrated by different T cell clones, a pattern described as private specificity. Clonality was not the same from one vitiligo lesion to another, and no unique dominant TCR clone turned up. Even within a single patient, overlap and correlation analysis found no significant repertoire overlap between any biopsies apart from each lesion compared with itself.

Vitiligo was considered stable when no change in lesions had been observed over the previous 6 months. Stable patients also had to lack confetti depigmentation, a clinical sign of active vitiligo. Anyone who had been treated within the previous three months was excluded from the study. PBMCs were isolated from heparinized blood by Ficoll density gradient centrifugation and then flash-frozen. For this clone: No antigen is known for it. Per-nucleotide qualities are absent, and no much larger clonotype sits a single base away.

The cysteine opens and the phenylalanine closes a CDR3 of 15 amino acids. Of the read, only the CDR3 DNA is kept; its 45 bases are in frame from base 1. V ends up 3 bases short and J 5 bases short, with an unmatched junction base count of 5. CDR1 MNHNS and CDR2 SASEGT are derived from the germline V gene. The immunoSEQ hsTCRB kit was used to amplify TCR beta chains from genomic DNA. Sequencing of TCR beta libraries was performed on an Illumina MiSeq instrument by the immunoSEQ service. Concerning the study's data processing: The immunoSEQ Analyzer was used to analyze the repertoire data. TCRdb obtained this table from immuneACCESS and retained in-frame rearrangements with V and J assigned. These tables miss some clones; where compared with another copy, unresolved V genes account for less than half of the shortfall, and the remainder is unexplained. V and J calls and clone size come straight from that table; D and trimming were deduced from the DNA. The table for this sample lists around 40,000 clones; 92% of them were counted only once. The top ten hold 4.5% of the sample.

The sequencing input was blood. The sequence derives from a male donor with vitiligo. The chain is encoded by TRBV6-1 joined to TRBJ2-5, with TRBD2 matching 11 junction bases. The CDR3: CASSESSGGAETQYF. The nucleotide sequence reads TGTGCCAGCAGTGAGAGTAGCGGGGGGGCTGAGACCCAGTACTTC.